The rows below give T cell receptor beta chains drawn from one sample of a study of early T cells in non-severe SARS-CoV-2 infection. TCRdb fed the 5' RACE reads into MiXCR, producing one record per CDR3 protein. This table has around 89,000 distinct CDR3 sequences, roughly 14% appearing once. Sample: whole blood. The receptors stem from an adult who was a healthcare worker with PCR-confirmed SARS-CoV-2 infection or an uninfected control (not recorded which). The CDR3 runs from the conserved cysteine through the conserved F or W. D genes are given only for firm matches. Where a row states a size, it is once, few, many or the class of an expanded clone; other rows omit it.

D gene,J gene,V gene,clone size,CDR3 length,CDR3 DNA,CDR3 protein
.,TRBJ2-5,TRBV7-6,few,16,TGTGCCAGCAGCTTACCCTACGACAGGGCGGGGGAGACCCAGTACTTC,CASSLPYDRAGETQYF
.,TRBJ1-4,TRBV12-5,.,10,TGTGCTAGTGGTTTGGCGGACCTGTTTTTT,CASGLADLFF
.,TRBJ1-6,TRBV7-2,.,15,TGTGCCAGCAGCTTCCGACCAGTGGTTAATTCACCCCTCCACTTT,CASSFRPVVNSPLHF
TRBD2,TRBJ2-1,TRBV12-3/TRBV12-4,.,17,TGTGCCAGCAGTTTAACTAGCGGGATTAGCTCCTACAATGAGCAGTTCTTC,CASSLTSGISSYNEQFF
TRBD2,TRBJ2-3,TRBV11-2,few,17,TGTGCCAGCAGCTATCGGACTAGCGGGGCTCGTGGTGATACGCAGTATTTT,CASSYRTSGARGDTQYF
.,TRBJ1-5,TRBV12-3/TRBV12-4,.,12,TGTGCCAGCAGTTTAGTGAATCAGCCCCAGCATTTT,CASSLVNQPQHF
.,TRBJ2-3,TRBV9,.,16,TGTGCCAGCAGCGTAGCCTTAGAACCTAGCACAGATACGCAGTATTTT,CASSVALEPSTDTQYF
.,TRBJ2-1,TRBV3-1,.,16,TGTGCCAGCAGCCAACATCCCCGGGGGGCGTACAATGAGCAGTTCTTC,CASSQHPRGAYNEQFF
.,TRBJ1-1,TRBV10-2,many,13,TGCGCCAGCAGTGCCGACAGGAACACTGAAGCTTTCTTT,CASSADRNTEAFF
.,TRBJ1-1,TRBV11-2,few,13,TGTGCCAGCAGCTCATATATGAACACTGAAGCTTTCTTT,CASSSYMNTEAFF
TRBD2,TRBJ2-5,TRBV4-1,.,16,TGCGCCAGCAGCCATAAGCTGGAGCGGGGGGGAGAGACCCAGTACTTC,CASSHKLERGGETQYF
.,TRBJ2-6,TRBV7-3,many,15,TGTGCCAGCAGCGCAGGGGAAACTGGGGCCAACGTCCTGACTTTC,CASSAGETGANVLTF
.,TRBJ2-2,TRBV2,.,15,TGTGCCAGCAGTGAACGGCAGGGCTACACCGGGGAGCTGTTTTTT,CASSERQGYTGELFF
.,TRBJ2-5,TRBV2,few,14,TGTGCCAGCGGACAGACGGGACCCCAAGAGACCCAGTACTTC,CASGQTGPQETQYF
.,TRBJ1-2,TRBV7-2,.,12,.,CASSGIVGTGAF
.,TRBJ1-2,TRBV18,.,12,TGTGCCAGCTCACTACCAGGGGATGGCTACACCTTC,CASSLPGDGYTF
.,TRBJ2-2,TRBV3-1,.,16,TGTGCCAGCAACACCCGAGTAGGAAGAAACACCGGGGAGCTGTTTTTT,CASNTRVGRNTGELFF
.,TRBJ2-5,TRBV5-4,few,14,TGTGCCAGCAGCTCTCCCAAGGGCACGGAGACCCAGTACTTC,CASSSPKGTETQYF
.,TRBJ2-1,TRBV4-1,.,14,TGCGCCAGCAGCCAAGAGACCTTTGGAGATGAGCAGTTCTTC,CASSQETFGDEQFF
.,TRBJ2-1,TRBV12-5,few,14,TGTGCTAGTGGTCACCAGGGCTCTTGGAATGAGCAGTTCTTC,CASGHQGSWNEQFF
.,TRBJ2-6,TRBV21-1,.,17,TGTGCCAGCAGGTCGGGACAGCCCGTATCTGGGGCCAACGTCCTGACTTTC,CASRSGQPVSGANVLTF
TRBD2,TRBJ2-4,TRBV6-1,few,15,TGTGCCAGCAGGGGACTAGCACCGTCGCGAAACATTCAGTACTTC,CASRGLAPSRNIQYF
.,TRBJ1-1,TRBV9,.,15,TGTGCCAGCAGCGTAGGGCCCGGGAAGAACACTGAAGCTTTCTTT,CASSVGPGKNTEAFF
TRBD1,TRBJ1-3,TRBV18,.,15,TGTGCCAGCTCACCACCGGGACAGGCTGGAAACACCATATATTTT,CASSPPGQAGNTIYF
TRBD1,TRBJ1-6,TRBV27,many,15,TGTGCCAGCAGTTTATACGCCCAGGGGGGATCACCCCTCCACTTT,CASSLYAQGGSPLHF
.,TRBJ2-3,TRBV7-3,.,12,TGTGCCAGCAGTCATCCGGAAGATACGCAGTATTTT,CASSHPEDTQYF
TRBD1,TRBJ2-5,TRBV6-5,.,16,TGTGCCAGCAGTTACCCCGGGACAGGGGGCGTTGAGACCCAGTACTTC,CASSYPGTGGVETQYF
TRBD2,TRBJ2-1,TRBV10-2,few,15,TGCGCCAGCAAGCGCGCGGGGGACGAGGGGAGTGAGCAGTTCTTC,CASKRAGDEGSEQFF
.,TRBJ2-2,TRBV5-1,many,15,TGCGCCAGCAGCCCCATCGGGGATGACACCGGGGAGCTGTTTTTT,CASSPIGDDTGELFF
.,TRBJ2-1,TRBV10-3,.,16,TGTGCCATCAGCGCTATTCAGACAGGGAGGGTCGATGAGCAGTTCTTC,CAISAIQTGRVDEQFF
.,TRBJ2-1,TRBV15,once,14,TGTGCCACCAGCAACGGTGTAGTCACCGATGAGCAGTTCTTC,CATSNGVVTDEQFF
.,TRBJ1-1,TRBV12-3/TRBV12-4,few,14,TGTGCCAGCAGTCCTAGGACAGCGAACACTGAAGCTTTCTTT,CASSPRTANTEAFF
TRBD1,TRBJ1-1,TRBV2,.,12,TGTGCCAGTACCGGGACAGGGATTGAAGCTTTCTTT,CASTGTGIEAFF
TRBD2,TRBJ2-3,TRBV6-1,few,15,TGTGCCAGCAGTGCGCGGGGGGCAGACACAGATACGCAGTATTTT,CASSARGADTDTQYF
.,TRBJ2-5,TRBV5-1,.,15,TGCGCCAGCAGCTCGACCGGCGGACAGCGAGAGACCCAGTACTTC,CASSSTGGQRETQYF
.,TRBJ2-1,TRBV5-1,.,12,TGCGCCAGCAGCAGACCGGGGGATGAGCAGTTCTTC,CASSRPGDEQFF
.,TRBJ1-5,TRBV24-1,.,12,TGTGCCACCAGTGATTTGGGTCAGCCCCAGCATTTT,CATSDLGQPQHF
TRBD2,TRBJ2-2,TRBV6-4,few,15,TGTGCCAGCAGTGACCGGGGGGGCTTCGCCGGGGAGCTGTTTTTT,CASSDRGGFAGELFF
.,TRBJ1-6,TRBV25-1,.,15,TGTGCCAGCAGTGAATCCGGGTACAATAATTCACCCCTCCACTTT,CASSESGYNNSPLHF
TRBD1,TRBJ2-1,TRBV6-5,few,15,TGTGCCAGCAGTAGATCGCCCGACAGGGCGAATGAGCAGTTCTTC,CASSRSPDRANEQFF
.,TRBJ2-5,TRBV29-1,.,13,TGCAGCGTTGAACCTCAGCCGGGAGAGACCCAGTACTTC,CSVEPQPGETQYF